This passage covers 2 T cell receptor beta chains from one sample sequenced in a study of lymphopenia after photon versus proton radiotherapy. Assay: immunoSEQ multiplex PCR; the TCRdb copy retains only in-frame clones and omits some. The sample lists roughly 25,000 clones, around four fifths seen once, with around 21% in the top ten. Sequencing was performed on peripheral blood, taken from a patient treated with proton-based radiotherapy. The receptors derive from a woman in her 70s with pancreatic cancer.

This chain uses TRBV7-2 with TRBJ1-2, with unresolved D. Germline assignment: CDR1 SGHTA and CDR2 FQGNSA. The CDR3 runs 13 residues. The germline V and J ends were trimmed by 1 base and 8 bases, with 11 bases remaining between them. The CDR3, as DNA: TGTGCCAGCAGCTTAGACGGGAGGCGCGGCTACACCTTC. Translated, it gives CASSLDGRRGYTF.

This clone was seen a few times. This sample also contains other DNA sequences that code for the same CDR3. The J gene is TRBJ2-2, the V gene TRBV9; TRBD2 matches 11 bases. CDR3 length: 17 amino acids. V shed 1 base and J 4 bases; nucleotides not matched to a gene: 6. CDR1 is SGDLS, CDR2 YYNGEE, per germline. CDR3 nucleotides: TGTGCCAGCAGCGTAAGGGAGGGACTAGCGGCCACCGGGGAGCTGTTTTTT. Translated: CASSVREGLAATGELFF.